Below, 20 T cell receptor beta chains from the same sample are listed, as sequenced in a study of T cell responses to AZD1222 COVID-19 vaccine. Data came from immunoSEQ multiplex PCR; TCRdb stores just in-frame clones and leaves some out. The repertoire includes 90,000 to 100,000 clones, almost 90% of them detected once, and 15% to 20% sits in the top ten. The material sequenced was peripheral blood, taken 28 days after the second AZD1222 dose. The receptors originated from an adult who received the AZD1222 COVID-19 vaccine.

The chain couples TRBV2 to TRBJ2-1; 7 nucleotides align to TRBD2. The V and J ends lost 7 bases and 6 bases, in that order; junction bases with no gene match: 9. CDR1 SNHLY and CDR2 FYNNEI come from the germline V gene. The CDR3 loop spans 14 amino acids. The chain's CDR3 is CASNGEGLVNEQFF. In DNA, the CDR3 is TGTGCCAGCAACGGGGAGGGCCTTGTCAATGAGCAGTTCTTC.

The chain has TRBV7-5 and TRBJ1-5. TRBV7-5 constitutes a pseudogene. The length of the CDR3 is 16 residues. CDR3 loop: CVRSLVPLGSNQPQHF. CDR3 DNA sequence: TGTGTCAGAAGCTTAGTTCCCCTAGGTAGCAATCAGCCCCAGCATTTT.

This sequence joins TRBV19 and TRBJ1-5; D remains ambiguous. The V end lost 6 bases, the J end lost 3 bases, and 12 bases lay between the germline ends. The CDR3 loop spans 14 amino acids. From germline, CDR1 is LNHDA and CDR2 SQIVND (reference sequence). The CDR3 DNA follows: TGTGCCAGTAGCGTCCGGGAGGTCAATCAGCCCCAGCATTTT. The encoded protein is CASSVREVNQPQHF.

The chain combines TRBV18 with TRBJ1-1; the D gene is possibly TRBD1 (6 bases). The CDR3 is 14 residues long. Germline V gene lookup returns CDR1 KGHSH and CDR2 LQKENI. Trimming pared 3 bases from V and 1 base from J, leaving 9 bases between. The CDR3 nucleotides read TGTGCCAGCTCACCTTACAGGGAGAACACTGAAGCTTTCTTT. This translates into CASSPYRENTEAFF.

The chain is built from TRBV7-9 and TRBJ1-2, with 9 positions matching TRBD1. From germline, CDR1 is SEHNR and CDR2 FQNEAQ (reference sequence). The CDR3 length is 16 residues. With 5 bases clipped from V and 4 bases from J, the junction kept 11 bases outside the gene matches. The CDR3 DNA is TGTGCCAGCAGCCCTGCCGGGGGACAGGGACTCTATGGCTACACCTTC. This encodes CASSPAGGQGLYGYTF.

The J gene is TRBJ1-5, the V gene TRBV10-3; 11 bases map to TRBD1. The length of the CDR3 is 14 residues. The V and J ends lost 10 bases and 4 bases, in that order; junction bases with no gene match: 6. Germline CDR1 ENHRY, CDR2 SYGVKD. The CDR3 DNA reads TGTGCCACCAAGGGACAGGGGGAGAATCAGCCCCAGCATTTT. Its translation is CATKGQGENQPQHF.

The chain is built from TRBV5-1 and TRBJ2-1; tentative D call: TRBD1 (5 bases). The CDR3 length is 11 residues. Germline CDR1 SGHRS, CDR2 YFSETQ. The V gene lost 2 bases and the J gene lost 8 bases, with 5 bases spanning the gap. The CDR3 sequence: CASSFRDEQFF. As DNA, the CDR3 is TGCGCCAGCAGCTTCAGGGATGAGCAGTTCTTC.

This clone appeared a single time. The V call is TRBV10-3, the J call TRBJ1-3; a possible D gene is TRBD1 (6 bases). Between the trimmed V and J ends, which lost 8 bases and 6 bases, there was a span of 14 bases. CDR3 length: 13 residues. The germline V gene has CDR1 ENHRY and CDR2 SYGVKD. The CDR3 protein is CAIGTRGENTIYF. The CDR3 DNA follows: TGTGCCATCGGCACGAGGGGGGAAAACACCATATATTTT.

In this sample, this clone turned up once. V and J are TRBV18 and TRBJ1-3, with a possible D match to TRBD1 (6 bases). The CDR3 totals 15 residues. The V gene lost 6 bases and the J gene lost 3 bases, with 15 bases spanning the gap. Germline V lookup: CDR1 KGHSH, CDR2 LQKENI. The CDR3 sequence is CASSNSGGYGNTIYF. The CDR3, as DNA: TGTGCCAGCTCGAATTCCGGGGGCTATGGAAACACCATATATTTT.

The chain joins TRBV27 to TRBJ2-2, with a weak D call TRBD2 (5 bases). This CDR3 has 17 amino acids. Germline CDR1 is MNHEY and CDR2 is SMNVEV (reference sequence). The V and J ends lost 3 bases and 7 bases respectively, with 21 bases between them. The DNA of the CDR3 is TGTGCCAGCAGTTTTGGGAGTCTAAAATATACGATCGGGGAGCTGTTTTTT. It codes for CASSFGSLKYTIGELFF.

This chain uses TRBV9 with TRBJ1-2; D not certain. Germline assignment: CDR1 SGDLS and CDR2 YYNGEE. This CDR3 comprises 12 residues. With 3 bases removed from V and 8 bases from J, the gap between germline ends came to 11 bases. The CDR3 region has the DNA TGTGCCAGCAGCGCTGCGTCGCGGGGCTACACCTTC. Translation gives CASSAASRGYTF.

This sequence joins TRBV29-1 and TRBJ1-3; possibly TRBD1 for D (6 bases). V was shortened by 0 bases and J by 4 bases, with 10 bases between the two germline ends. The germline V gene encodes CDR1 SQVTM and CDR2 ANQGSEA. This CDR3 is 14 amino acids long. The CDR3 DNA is TGCAGCGTTGAAGACTACAGGGTGGGAAACACCATATATTTT. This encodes CSVEDYRVGNTIYF. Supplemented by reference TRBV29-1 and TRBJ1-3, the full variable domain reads SAVISQKPSRDICQRGTSLTIQCQVDSQVTMMFWYRQQPGQSLTLIATANQGSEATYESGFVIDKFPISRPNLTFSTLTVSNMSPEDSSIYLCSVEDYRVGNTIYFGEGSWLTVV.

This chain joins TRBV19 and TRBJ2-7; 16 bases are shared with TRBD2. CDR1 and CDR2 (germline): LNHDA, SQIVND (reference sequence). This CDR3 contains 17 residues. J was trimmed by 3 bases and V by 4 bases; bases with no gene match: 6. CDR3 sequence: CASSTGLAGGPSYEQYF. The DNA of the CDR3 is TGTGCCAGTAGTACGGGACTAGCGGGAGGGCCAAGCTACGAGCAGTACTTC.

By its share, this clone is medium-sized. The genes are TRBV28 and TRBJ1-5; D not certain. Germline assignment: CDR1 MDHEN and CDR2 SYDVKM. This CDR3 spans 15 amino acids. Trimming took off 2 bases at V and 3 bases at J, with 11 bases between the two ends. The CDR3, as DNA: TGTGCCAGCAGTTTAGAGGGTCTGTTCAATCAGCCCCAGCATTTT. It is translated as CASSLEGLFNQPQHF.

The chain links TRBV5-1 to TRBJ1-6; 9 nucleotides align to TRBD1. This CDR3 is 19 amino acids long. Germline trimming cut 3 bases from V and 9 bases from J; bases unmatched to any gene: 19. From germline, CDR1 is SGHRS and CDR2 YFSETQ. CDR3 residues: CASSSSGTGTTLEGSPLHF. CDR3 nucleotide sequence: TGCGCCAGCAGCTCCTCCGGGACAGGGACAACTCTGGAGGGTTCACCCCTCCACTTT.

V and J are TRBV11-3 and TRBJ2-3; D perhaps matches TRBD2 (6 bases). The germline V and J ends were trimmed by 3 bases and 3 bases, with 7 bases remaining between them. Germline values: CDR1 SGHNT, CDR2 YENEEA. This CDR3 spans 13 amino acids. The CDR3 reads CASSLEGTDTQYF. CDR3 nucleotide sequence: TGTGCCAGCAGCTTGGAGGGAACAGATACGCAGTATTTT.

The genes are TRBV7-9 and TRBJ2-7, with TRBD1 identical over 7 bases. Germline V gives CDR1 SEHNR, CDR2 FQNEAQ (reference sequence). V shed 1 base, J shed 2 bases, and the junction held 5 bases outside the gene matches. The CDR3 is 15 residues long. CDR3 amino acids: CASSLGRTGTYEQYF. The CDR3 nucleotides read TGTGCCAGCAGCTTAGGTAGGACAGGCACCTACGAGCAGTACTTC.

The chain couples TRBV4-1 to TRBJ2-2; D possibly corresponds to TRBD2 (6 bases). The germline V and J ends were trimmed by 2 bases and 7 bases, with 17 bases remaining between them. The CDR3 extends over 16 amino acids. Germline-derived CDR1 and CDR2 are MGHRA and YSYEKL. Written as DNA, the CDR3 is TGCGCCAGCAGCCAAACCAGCGGGTCGATCAGCGGGGAGCTGTTTTTT. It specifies CASSQTSGSISGELFF.

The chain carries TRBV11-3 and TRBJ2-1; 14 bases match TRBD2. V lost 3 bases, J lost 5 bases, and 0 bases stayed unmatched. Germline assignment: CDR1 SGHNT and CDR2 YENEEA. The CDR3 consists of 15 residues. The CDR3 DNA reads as TGTGCCAGCAGCTTGACTAGCGGGAGGGACAATGAGCAGTTCTTC. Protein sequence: CASSLTSGRDNEQFF.

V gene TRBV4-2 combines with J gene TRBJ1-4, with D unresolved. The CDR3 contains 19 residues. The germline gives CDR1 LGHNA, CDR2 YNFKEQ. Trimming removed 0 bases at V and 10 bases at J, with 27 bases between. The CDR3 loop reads CASSQDPRVRGFERGKLFF. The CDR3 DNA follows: TGTGCCAGCAGCCAAGATCCTAGGGTCCGCGGATTCGAGCGTGGAAAACTGTTTTTT.